The present TCR beta chain was sequenced within a study of T-cell memory formation after mild COVID-19. Germline V gene sequence: CDR1 DFQATT, CDR2 SNEGSKA (reference sequence). The CDR3 runs 15 residues. Germline trimming cut 8 bases from V and 1 base from J; bases unmatched to any gene: 13. Via MiXCR, TCRdb re-called the 5' RACE reads, giving one row per CDR3 protein. The sample records hundreds of thousands of distinct CDR3 sequences, 15% to 20% being singletons. This sequence originates from a man between 18 and 35 years old who had mild COVID-19 (a few samples of this study predate the infection). Cell type and time point are not known. Sample: PBMCs or a T cell subset sorted from them (not recorded which). The gene calls are TRBV20-1 and TRBJ2-7; the match to TRBD1 covers 8 bases. The CDR3 region is CSPKPGTGPSYEQYF. The CDR3 DNA follows: TGCAGTCCCAAGCCCGGGACAGGCCCTTCCTACGAGCAGTACTTC.